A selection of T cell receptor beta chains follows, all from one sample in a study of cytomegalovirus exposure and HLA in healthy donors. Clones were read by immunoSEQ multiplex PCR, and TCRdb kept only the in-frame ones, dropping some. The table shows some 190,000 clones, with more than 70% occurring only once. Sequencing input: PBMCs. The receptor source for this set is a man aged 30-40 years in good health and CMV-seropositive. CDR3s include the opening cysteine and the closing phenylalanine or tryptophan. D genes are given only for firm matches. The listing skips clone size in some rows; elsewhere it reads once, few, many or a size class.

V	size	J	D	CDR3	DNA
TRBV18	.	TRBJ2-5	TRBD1	CASSQGAQETQYF	TGTGCCAGCTCACAGGGGGCGCAGGAGACCCAGTACTTC
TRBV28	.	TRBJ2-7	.	CASRQPGSTSYEQYF	TGTGCCAGCAGACAACCCGGGTCCACTTCCTACGAGCAGTACTTC
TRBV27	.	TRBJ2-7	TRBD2	CASSKKTSGPLEQYF	TGTGCCAGCAGTAAAAAGACTAGCGGTCCCCTCGAGCAGTACTTC
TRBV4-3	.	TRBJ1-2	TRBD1	CASSQADRDYGYTF	TGCGCCAGCAGCCAGGCTGACAGGGACTATGGCTACACCTTC
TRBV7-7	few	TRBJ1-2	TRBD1	CASSPIDRVGGYTF	TGTGCCAGCAGCCCCATAGACAGGGTGGGTGGCTACACCTTC
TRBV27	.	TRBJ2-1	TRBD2	CASSLKTSGFMNEQFF	TGTGCCAGCAGTCTGAAGACTAGCGGGTTTATGAATGAGCAGTTCTTC
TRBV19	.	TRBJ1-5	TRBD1	CASSTGQGNQPQHF	TGTGCCAGTAGTACGGGACAGGGAAATCAGCCCCAGCATTTT
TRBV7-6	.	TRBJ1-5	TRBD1	CASSLGTDSNQPQHF	TGTGCCAGCAGCCTGGGGACAGATAGCAATCAGCCCCAGCATTTT
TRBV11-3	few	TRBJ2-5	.	CASSLGGGRTQYF	TGTGCCAGCAGCTTAGGCGGCGGCAGGACCCAGTACTTC
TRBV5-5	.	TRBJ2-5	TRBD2	CASSLVRLAGQETQYF	TGTGCCAGCAGCTTGGTCCGGCTAGCGGGACAAGAGACCCAGTACTTC